The 30 T cell receptor beta chains below were found in one sample sequenced in a study of blood T cells in healthy people across ages (dated by TCRdb to 2014 to 2015). The library was generated by 5' RACE. The instrument given in TCRdb is Illumina HiSeq 2500. A second PCR of about 6 to 11 cycles was performed with a sample-barcoded 5' primer and a J-beta primer mix. Using fastp at Q25 and MiXCR, TCRdb reprocessed the public reads and kept productive beta chains. One record per CDR3 amino acid sequence lists the most common genes and DNA. The sample profile shows about 1,600,000 distinct CDR3 sequences; 35% to 45% of them were found once. The top ten clones comprise 7% to 9.5% of the sample. The sequencing input was blood. The receptors derive from a woman between 18 and 29 years old in good health.

This chain uses TRBV28 with TRBJ2-7; 8 positions agree with TRBD1. The CDR3 totals 14 residues. Trimming removed 6 bases from V and 4 bases from J; junction bases left unmatched: 8. The V gene's germline CDR1 is MDHEN and CDR2 SYDVKM. The CDR3 DNA is TGTGCCAGCAGGCGGACCGGGACAGGTTACGAGCAGTACTTC. Protein: CASRRTGTGYEQYF. Combining the CDR3 with reference TRBV28 and TRBJ2-7 gives the whole variable domain DVKVTQSSRYLVKRTGEKVFLECVQDMDHENMFWYRQDPGLGLRLIYFSYDVKMKEKGDIPEGYSVSREKKERFSLILESASTNQTSMYLCASRRTGTGYEQYFGPGTRLTVT.

As to this clonotype: The junction shows a germline mismatch at one end, possibly a read error. This chain links TRBV6-1 with TRBJ2-1; perhaps TRBD2 as D (5 bases). Germline V gives CDR1 MNHNS, CDR2 SASEGT. The CDR3 is made up of 15 amino acids. Here the CDR3 DNA reads TGTGCCTGCAGTGAAGAGGGTGGTTCCTACAATGAGCAGTTCTTC. Protein: CACSEEGGSYNEQFF.

The chain recombines TRBV5-5 with TRBJ2-1; D might be TRBD2 (6 bases). The length of the CDR3 is 18 residues. From germline, CDR1 is SGHKS and CDR2 YYEKEE (reference sequence). Trimming took off 3 bases at V and 10 bases at J, with 29 bases between the two ends. CDR3 in amino acids: CASSYRLGDGGLFLEQFF. The CDR3 region has the DNA TGTGCCAGCAGCTACCGACTAGGGGACGGGGGACTTTTTTTAGAGCAGTTCTTC.

The chain uses TRBV12-3 or TRBV12-4 and TRBJ1-2; D ambiguous. CDR3 length: 12 residues. V was pared by 2 bases and J by 5 bases, with 6 bases between. This CDR3 is CASSLMTYGYTF. CDR3 in DNA: TGTGCCAGCAGTTTAATGACATATGGCTACACCTTC.

The rearrangement uses TRBV12-3 or TRBV12-4 and TRBJ1-2; possible D gene TRBD1, 5 bases. V was trimmed by 5 bases and J by 6 bases, leaving 22 bases between them. The CDR3 consists of 16 residues. The CDR3 bases are TGTGCCAGCAGTCCCTCCGGGGGAGGATATATCGATGGCTACACCTTC. Its translation is CASSPSGGGYIDGYTF.

This clonotype has a single count. CDR3: CASSEVPPTTDSPLHF. DNA of the CDR3: TGTGCCAGCAGTGAGGTCCCCCCTACCACGGATTCACCCCTCCACTTT. The genes are TRBV6-1 and TRBJ1-6, with D unclear. V was clipped by 3 bases and J by 8 bases, with 17 bases between them. CDR1 and CDR2 from the germline V gene are MNHNS and SASEGT. The CDR3 totals 16 residues.

As concerns this clonotype: This may stem from a read error, because a much larger clone lies one nucleotide away. V and J are TRBV20-1 and TRBJ2-1; 9 bases map to TRBD2. Gene TRBJ2-7 matches the end of the DNA better, so the J call may be wrong. CDR1 DFQATT and CDR2 SNEGSKA come from the germline V gene (reference sequence). The CDR3 sequence is 13 residues long. The CDR3 DNA follows: TGCAGTGCATCGACTAGCGGCGACAATGAGCAGTACTTC. Amino acids: CSASTSGDNEQYF.

V is TRBV5-1 and J is TRBJ2-2, with D possibly TRBD1 on 5 matching bases. Germline CDR1 reads SGHRS; CDR2 reads YFSETQ. The CDR3 spans 16 residues. V dropped 1 base and J dropped 4 bases, with 14 bases sitting between them. The CDR3 reads CASSLLQAISTGELFF. The CDR3 coding sequence is TGCGCCAGCAGCTTGTTACAGGCCATCTCCACCGGGGAGCTGTTTTTT.

The chain combines TRBV10-3 with TRBJ2-2, with a possible D match to TRBD1 (5 bases). CDR3 length equals 15 residues. The germline V gene has CDR1 ENHRY and CDR2 SYGVKD. The V gene lost 4 bases and the J gene lost 6 bases, with 15 bases spanning the gap. CDR3 DNA: TGTGCCATCAGTGGTGCAGGGAAGGTCGCCGGGGAGCTGTTTTTT. The encoded protein is CAISGAGKVAGELFF.

This clonotype was seen only a few times. J is TRBJ1-4 and V is TRBV29-1; D perhaps matches TRBD1 (5 bases). Trimming removed 7 bases from V and 4 bases from J, with 10 bases in between. The CDR3 totals 12 residues. The germline gives CDR1 SQVTM, CDR2 ANQGSEA. The CDR3 protein is CSGSGGNEKLFF. For the CDR3, the DNA is TGCAGCGGAAGTGGGGGTAATGAAAAACTGTTTTTT.

DNA of the CDR3: TGTGCCAGCAGCGCCCAGCGCACCGGGGAGCTGTTTTTT. Encoded protein: CASSAQRTGELFF. V and J are TRBV9 and TRBJ2-2; no clear D gene. The germline CDR1 and CDR2 sequences are SGDLS and YYNGEE. V was pared by 3 bases and J by 4 bases, with 7 bases between. This CDR3 is 13 amino acids long.

In its sample, this clonotype was seen a few times. This rearrangement joins TRBV6-5 to TRBJ2-5; 8 positions match TRBD2. Looked up from germline, CDR1 is MNHEY and CDR2 is SVGAGI. This CDR3 has 16 residues. Trimming cost V 4 bases and J 1 base; bases outside gene matches: 8. The CDR3 reads CASSLLAELPQETQYF. DNA of the CDR3: TGTGCCAGCAGTTTACTAGCGGAGTTACCCCAAGAGACCCAGTACTTC.

This rearrangement joins TRBV24-1 to TRBJ2-2; D gene ambiguous. The CDR3 runs 16 residues. V dropped 7 bases and J dropped 0 bases, with 14 bases sitting between them. Germline CDR1 is KGHDR and CDR2 is SFDVKD. The CDR3, as DNA: TGTGCCACCAGCGTCTCGACTCAACCGAACACCGGGGAGCTGTTTTTT. Protein sequence: CATSVSTQPNTGELFF.

Only a few counts were recorded for this clonotype. The V gene is TRBV12-3 or TRBV12-4, the J gene TRBJ1-2, with 10 nucleotides matching TRBD1. V trimming: 0 bases; J trimming: 2 bases; junction bases outside the gene matches: 3. The CDR3 totals 16 residues. In DNA form, the CDR3 reads TGTGCCAGCAGTTTAGCGCAGGGACAGGGGAACTATGGCTACACCTTC. Its protein is CASSLAQGQGNYGYTF.

This clonotype was seen only a few times. The V gene is TRBV2, the J gene TRBJ2-5; no clear D. The CDR3 is 15 residues long. Germline CDR1 and CDR2: SNHLY and FYNNEI. The ends were cut back, 2 bases at V and 1 base at J, with 11 bases in the middle. CDR3 bases: TGTGCCAGCAGTGAAATGGTCCAGTCCCAAGAGACCCAGTACTTC. Translating gives CASSEMVQSQETQYF.

This chain links TRBV3-1 with TRBJ2-7, with TRBD2 matching over 7 bases. The CDR3 is 15 amino acids. Looked up from germline, CDR1 is LGHDT and CDR2 is YNNKEL (reference sequence). The CDR3 nucleotides are TGTGTCAGTAGCCAACGGGGAGGGGCCTCAGTCGAGCAGTACTTC. The encoded protein is CVSSQRGGASVEQYF.

This clonotype was observed a few times. Compared with germline, one end of the junction differs, possibly owing to a read error. CDR3 amino acids: CASSLGGGISGANILTF. CDR3 bases: TGTGCCAGCAGTTTAGGTGGGGGAATATCTGGGGCCAACATCCTGACTTTC. The chain combines TRBV12-3 or TRBV12-4 with TRBJ2-6; perhaps D is TRBD1 or TRBD2 (5 bases each). There are 17 residues in the CDR3.

This clonotype was counted between two and nine times. This rearrangement joins TRBV12-3 or TRBV12-4 to TRBJ2-1, with 8 bases aligning to TRBD1. The CDR3 length is 15 residues. V was pared by 4 bases and J by 2 bases, with 4 bases of the junction left unmatched. The CDR3 region is CASSYTGGTYNEQFF. The CDR3 DNA reads TGTGCCAGCAGTTATACAGGGGGTACCTACAATGAGCAGTTCTTC.

This clonotype was seen only a few times. This chain connects TRBV29-1 to TRBJ2-7, with D uncertain. Germline CDR1 SQVTM, CDR2 ANQGSEA. The CDR3 spans 12 residues. V shed 3 bases and J shed 5 bases, with 11 bases lying between them. CDR3 coding DNA: TGCAGCGTTGAGTTCGTTGGGGACGAGCAGTACTTC. Protein: CSVEFVGDEQYF.

The chain couples TRBV20-1 to TRBJ2-5, with D maybe TRBD2 (6 bases). The CDR3 loop spans 12 amino acids. Germline V gene data show CDR1 as DFQATT and CDR2 as SNEGSKA (reference sequence). The ends were cut back, 5 bases at V and 6 bases at J, with 13 bases in the middle. Here the CDR3 DNA reads TGCAGTGCTGGCTTGGGAGGCAAGACCCAGTACTTC. It specifies CSAGLGGKTQYF.

The chain uses TRBV28 and TRBJ1-6; no reliable D call. Germline CDR1 and CDR2: MDHEN and SYDVKM. The CDR3 consists of 17 residues. Trimming removed 6 bases at V and 7 bases at J, with 22 bases between. CDR3 protein: CASSTMFGRPKNSPLHF. The CDR3 nucleotides read TGTGCCAGCAGCACAATGTTCGGCCGACCGAAGAATTCACCCCTCCACTTT. Full variable domain (remainder filled in from reference TRBV28 and TRBJ1-6): DVKVTQSSRYLVKRTGEKVFLECVQDMDHENMFWYRQDPGLGLRLIYFSYDVKMKEKGDIPEGYSVSREKKERFSLILESASTNQTSMYLCASSTMFGRPKNSPLHFGNGTRLTVT.

This clonotype was observed a few times. The V call is TRBV3-1, the J call TRBJ2-7; 12 bases align to TRBD2. CDR3 size: 16 residues. Germline V gene sequence: CDR1 LGHDT, CDR2 YNNKEL (reference sequence). V dropped 0 bases and J dropped 5; count of bases not matched to a gene: 5. The CDR3: CASSQDMTSGRDEQYF. CDR3 nucleotide sequence: TGTGCCAGCAGCCAAGATATGACTAGCGGGAGAGACGAGCAGTACTTC.

The rearrangement links TRBV7-6 to TRBJ2-1; maybe TRBD2 (6 bases). The germline gives CDR1 SGHVS, CDR2 FNYEAQ. This CDR3 region has 16 residues. Between the trimmed V and J ends, which lost 2 bases and 1 base, there was a span of 12 bases. The CDR3 here is CASSLFSSASYNEQFF. CDR3 nucleotides: TGTGCCAGCAGCTTATTCTCTAGCGCATCCTACAATGAGCAGTTCTTC.

The chain recombines TRBV27 with TRBJ2-1; 7 positions agree with TRBD2. CDR1 is MNHEY and CDR2 is SMNVEV in the germline V gene (reference sequence). The trim removed 5 bases at V and 15 bases at J, leaving 13 bases unmatched. CDR3 size: 13 residues. The CDR3 is CASSTLERGGSFF. The CDR3 DNA reads TGTGCCAGCAGTACTCTCGAGCGGGGTGGTTCGTTCTTC.

This clonotype was detected a few times. The chain is built from TRBV24-1 and TRBJ2-2; the D gene is possibly TRBD2 (6 bases). This CDR3 contains 12 residues. The germline CDR1 and CDR2 sequences are KGHDR and SFDVKD. V lost 9 bases to trimming and J lost 5 bases, with 9 bases between them. CDR3 in amino acids: CATRGGTGELFF. CDR3 sequence (DNA): TGTGCCACCCGTGGGGGGACCGGGGAGCTGTTTTTT.

This clonotype was seen a handful of times. CDR3 amino acids: CASSLVAGLAQPQHF. The DNA for the CDR3 is TGTGCCAGCAGCTTAGTGGCGGGGTTGGCTCAGCCCCAGCATTTT. This chain joins TRBV7-2 and TRBJ1-5; no firm D call. The CDR3 has 15 residues. Trimming took 1 base from V and 6 from J, leaving 13 bases between them. Germline loops: CDR1 SGHTA, CDR2 FQGNSA.

There are a few counts of this clonotype. The V gene is TRBV7-2, the J gene TRBJ2-5; no reliable D call. CDR1 is SGHTA and CDR2 is FQGNSA in the germline V gene. This CDR3 is built from 12 residues. Trimming shortened V by 5 bases and J by 9 bases, and 13 bases separated the two germline ends. The chain's CDR3 is CASSPDLQAQYF. For the CDR3, the DNA is TGTGCCAGCAGCCCGGACCTCCAGGCCCAGTACTTC.

This chain uses TRBV6-6 with TRBJ2-3, with D possibly matching TRBD1 (6 bases). This CDR3 has 16 residues. Germline V gene data show CDR1 as MNHNY and CDR2 as SVGAGI (reference sequence). Trimming removed 4 bases at V and 2 bases at J, with 16 bases between. The CDR3: CASSSPPWGPTDTQYF. The CDR3 DNA follows: TGTGCCAGCAGTTCGCCTCCGTGGGGGCCCACAGATACGCAGTATTTT.

This rearrangement joins TRBV3-1 to TRBJ1-2, with 9 bases that match TRBD1. V lost 3 bases, J lost 8 bases, and 10 bases stayed unmatched. Germline V gene lookup returns CDR1 LGHDT and CDR2 YNNKEL (reference sequence). The CDR3 spans 15 residues. CDR3 region: CASSHLGQGIWGYTF. CDR3 sequence (DNA): TGTGCCAGCAGCCACCTGGGACAGGGCATTTGGGGCTACACCTTC.

The J gene is TRBJ2-7, the V gene TRBV7-6; possibly TRBD2 for D (6 bases). The CDR3 runs to 17 residues. V shed 0 bases and J shed 0 bases, with 15 bases lying between them. Germline CDR1 reads SGHVS; CDR2 reads FNYEAQ. The DNA of the CDR3 is TGTGCCAGCAGCTTAGCGGCGACGGGGGAGAGCTCCTACGAGCAGTACTTC. This codes for CASSLAATGESSYEQYF.